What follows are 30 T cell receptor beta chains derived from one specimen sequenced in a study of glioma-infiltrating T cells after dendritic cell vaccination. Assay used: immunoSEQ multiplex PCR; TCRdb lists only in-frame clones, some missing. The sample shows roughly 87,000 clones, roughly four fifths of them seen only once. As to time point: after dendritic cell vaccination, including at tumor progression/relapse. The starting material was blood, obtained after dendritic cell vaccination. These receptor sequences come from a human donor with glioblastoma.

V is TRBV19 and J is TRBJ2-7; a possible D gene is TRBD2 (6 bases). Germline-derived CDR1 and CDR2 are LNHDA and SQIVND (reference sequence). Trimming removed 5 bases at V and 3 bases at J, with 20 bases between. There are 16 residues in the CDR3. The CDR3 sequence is CASSRGSGRSDYEQYF. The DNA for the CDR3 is TGTGCCAGTAGTCGGGGGTCGGGACGCTCCGACTACGAGCAGTACTTC.

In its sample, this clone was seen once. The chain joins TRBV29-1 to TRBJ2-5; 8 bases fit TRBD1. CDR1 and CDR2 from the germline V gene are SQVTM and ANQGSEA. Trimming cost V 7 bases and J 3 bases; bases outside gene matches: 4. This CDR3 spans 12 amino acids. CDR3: CSGVQGEETQYF. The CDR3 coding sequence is TGCAGCGGTGTACAGGGGGAAGAGACCCAGTACTTC.

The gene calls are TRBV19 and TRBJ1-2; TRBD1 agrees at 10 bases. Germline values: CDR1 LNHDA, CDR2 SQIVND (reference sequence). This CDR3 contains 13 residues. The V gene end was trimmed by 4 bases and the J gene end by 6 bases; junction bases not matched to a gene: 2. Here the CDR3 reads CASSTGTGDGYTF. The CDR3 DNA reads TGTGCCAGTAGTACTGGGACAGGGGATGGCTACACCTTC.

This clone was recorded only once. The CDR3 spells CASSYGGEYGYTF. DNA of the CDR3: TGTGCCAGCAGTTACGGGGGGGAGTATGGCTACACCTTC. The genes are TRBV6-5 and TRBJ1-2, with D maybe TRBD1 (5 bases). Germline V gene sequence: CDR1 MNHEY, CDR2 SVGAGI. This CDR3 is 13 amino acids long. Trimming stripped 2 bases from V and 5 bases from J, with 9 bases between.

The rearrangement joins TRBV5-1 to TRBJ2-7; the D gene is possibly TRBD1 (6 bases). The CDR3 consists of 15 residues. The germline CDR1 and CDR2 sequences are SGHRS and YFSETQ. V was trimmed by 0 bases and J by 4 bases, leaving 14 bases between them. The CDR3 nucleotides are TGCGCCAGCAGCTTGGCCCCCGGACAGTCGTACGAGCAGTACTTC. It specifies CASSLAPGQSYEQYF.

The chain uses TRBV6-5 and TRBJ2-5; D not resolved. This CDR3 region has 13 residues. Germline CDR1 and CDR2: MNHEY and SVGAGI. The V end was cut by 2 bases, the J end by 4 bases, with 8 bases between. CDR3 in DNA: TGTGCCAGCAGTTACGCAGGTGGAGAGACCCAGTACTTC. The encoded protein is CASSYAGGETQYF.

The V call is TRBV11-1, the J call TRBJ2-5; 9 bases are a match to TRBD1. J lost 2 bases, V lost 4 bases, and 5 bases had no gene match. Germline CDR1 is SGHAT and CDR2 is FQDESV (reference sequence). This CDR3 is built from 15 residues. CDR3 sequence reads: CASSSQDRGQETQYF. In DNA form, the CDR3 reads TGTGCCAGCAGCTCCCAGGACAGGGGTCAAGAGACCCAGTACTTC. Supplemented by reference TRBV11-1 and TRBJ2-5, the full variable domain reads EAEVAQSPRYKITEKSQAVAFWCDPISGHATLYWYRQILGQGPELLVQFQDESVVDDSQLPKDRFSAERLKGVDSTLKIQPAELGDSAMYLCASSSQDRGQETQYFGPGTRLLVL.

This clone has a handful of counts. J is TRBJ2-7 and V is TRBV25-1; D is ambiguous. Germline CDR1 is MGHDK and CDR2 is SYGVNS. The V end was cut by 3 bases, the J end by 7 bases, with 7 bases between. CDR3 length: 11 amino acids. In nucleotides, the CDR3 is TGTGCCAGCAGTGATCAGTGGGAGCAGTACTTC. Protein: CASSDQWEQYF.

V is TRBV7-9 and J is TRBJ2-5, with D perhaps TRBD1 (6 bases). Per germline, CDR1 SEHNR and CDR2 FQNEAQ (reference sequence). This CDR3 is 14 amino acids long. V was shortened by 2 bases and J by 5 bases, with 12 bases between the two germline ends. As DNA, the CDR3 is TGTGCCAGCAGCTTATTGGGGGCTGGGGAGACCCAGTACTTC. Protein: CASSLLGAGETQYF.

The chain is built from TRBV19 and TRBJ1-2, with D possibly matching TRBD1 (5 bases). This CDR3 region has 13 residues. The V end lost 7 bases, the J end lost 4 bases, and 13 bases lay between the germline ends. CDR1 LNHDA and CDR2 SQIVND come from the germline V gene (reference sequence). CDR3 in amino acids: CASMTAQFYGYTF. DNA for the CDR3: TGTGCCAGTATGACAGCCCAGTTCTATGGCTACACCTTC. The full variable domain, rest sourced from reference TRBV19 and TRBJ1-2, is DGGITQSPKYLFRKEGQNVTLSCEQNLNHDAMYWYRQDPGQGLRLIYYSQIVNDFQKGDIAEGYSVSREKKESFPLTVTSAQKNPTAFYLCASMTAQFYGYTFGSGTRLTVV.

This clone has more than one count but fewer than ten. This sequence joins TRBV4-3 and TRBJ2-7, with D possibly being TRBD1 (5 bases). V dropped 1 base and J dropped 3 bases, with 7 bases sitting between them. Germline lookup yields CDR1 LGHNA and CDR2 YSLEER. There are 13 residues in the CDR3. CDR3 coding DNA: TGCGCCAGCAGCCAAGGCAGGGACTACGAGCAGTACTTC. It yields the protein CASSQGRDYEQYF.

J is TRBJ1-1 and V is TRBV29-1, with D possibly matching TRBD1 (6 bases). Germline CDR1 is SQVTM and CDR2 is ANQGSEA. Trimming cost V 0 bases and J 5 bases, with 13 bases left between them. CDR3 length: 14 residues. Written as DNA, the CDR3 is TGCAGCGTTGAAGATCGCAGGGGTGGTACTGAAGCTTTCTTT. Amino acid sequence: CSVEDRRGGTEAFF.

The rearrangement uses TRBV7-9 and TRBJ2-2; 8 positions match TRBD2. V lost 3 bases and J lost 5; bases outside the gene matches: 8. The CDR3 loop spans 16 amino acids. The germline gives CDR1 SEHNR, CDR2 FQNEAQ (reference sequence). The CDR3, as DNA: TGTGCCAGCAGCTTCTCGGGGGGGCTCGATACCGGGGAGCTGTTTTTT. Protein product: CASSFSGGLDTGELFF.

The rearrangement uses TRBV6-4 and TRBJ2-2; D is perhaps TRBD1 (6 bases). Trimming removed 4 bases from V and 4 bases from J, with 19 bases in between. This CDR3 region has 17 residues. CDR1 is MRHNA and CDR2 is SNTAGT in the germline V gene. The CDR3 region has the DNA TGTGCCAGCAGTGGAACCCACAGGGAAGGAATCACCGGGGAGCTGTTTTTT. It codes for CASSGTHREGITGELFF.

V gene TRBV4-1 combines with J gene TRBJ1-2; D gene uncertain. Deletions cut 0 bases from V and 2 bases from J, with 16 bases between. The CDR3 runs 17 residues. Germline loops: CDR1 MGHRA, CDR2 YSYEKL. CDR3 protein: CASSQDLRVTTNYGYTF. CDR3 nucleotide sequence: TGCGCCAGCAGCCAAGATCTGCGGGTAACAACCAACTATGGCTACACCTTC.

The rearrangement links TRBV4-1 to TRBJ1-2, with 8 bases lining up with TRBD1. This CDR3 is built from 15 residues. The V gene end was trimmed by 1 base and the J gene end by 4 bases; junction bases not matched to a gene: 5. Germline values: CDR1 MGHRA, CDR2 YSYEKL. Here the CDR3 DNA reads TGCGCCAGCAGCCAAGTAGCCGGACAGGGCTATGGCTACACCTTC. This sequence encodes CASSQVAGQGYGYTF.

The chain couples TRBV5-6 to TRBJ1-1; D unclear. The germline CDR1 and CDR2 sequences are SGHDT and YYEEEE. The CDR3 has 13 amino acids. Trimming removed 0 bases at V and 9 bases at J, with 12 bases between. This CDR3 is CASSLDISGKAFF. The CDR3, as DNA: TGTGCCAGCAGCTTGGATATCTCCGGGAAAGCTTTCTTT.

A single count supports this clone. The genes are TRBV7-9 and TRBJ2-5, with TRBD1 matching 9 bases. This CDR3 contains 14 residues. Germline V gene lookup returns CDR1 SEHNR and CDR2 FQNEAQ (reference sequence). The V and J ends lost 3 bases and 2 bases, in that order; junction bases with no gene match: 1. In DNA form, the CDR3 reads TGTGCCAGCAGCTTCGGACAGGGGCAAGAGACCCAGTACTTC. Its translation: CASSFGQGQETQYF.

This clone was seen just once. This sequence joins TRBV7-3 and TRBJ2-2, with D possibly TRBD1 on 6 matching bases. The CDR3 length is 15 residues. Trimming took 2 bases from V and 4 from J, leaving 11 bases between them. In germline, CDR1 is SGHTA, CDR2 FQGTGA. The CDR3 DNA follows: TGTGCCAGCAGCTTACTTACAGGGACCACCGGGGAGCTGTTTTTT. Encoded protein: CASSLLTGTTGELFF. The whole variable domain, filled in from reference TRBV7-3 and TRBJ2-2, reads GAGVSQTPSNKVTEKGKYVELRCDPISGHTALYWYRQSLGQGPEFLIYFQGTGAADDSGLPNDRFFAVRPEGSVSTLKIQRTERGDSAVYLCASSLLTGTTGELFFGEGSRLTVL.

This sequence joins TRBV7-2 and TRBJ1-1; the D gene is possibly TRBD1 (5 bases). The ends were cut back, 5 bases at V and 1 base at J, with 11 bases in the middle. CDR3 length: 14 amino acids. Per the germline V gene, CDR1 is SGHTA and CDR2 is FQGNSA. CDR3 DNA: TGTGCCAGCAGCCCACAGGAGGGGAACACTGAAGCTTTCTTT. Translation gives CASSPQEGNTEAFF.

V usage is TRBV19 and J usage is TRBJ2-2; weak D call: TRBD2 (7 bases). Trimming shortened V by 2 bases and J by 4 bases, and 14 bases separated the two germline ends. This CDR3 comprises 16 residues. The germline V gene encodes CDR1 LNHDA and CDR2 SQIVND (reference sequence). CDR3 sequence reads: CASSILGGRRTGELFF. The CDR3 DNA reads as TGTGCCAGTAGTATATTGGGGGGGCGTCGCACCGGGGAGCTGTTTTTT. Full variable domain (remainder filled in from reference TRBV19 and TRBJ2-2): DGGITQSPKYLFRKEGQNVTLSCEQNLNHDAMYWYRQDPGQGLRLIYYSQIVNDFQKGDIAEGYSVSREKKESFPLTVTSAQKNPTAFYLCASSILGGRRTGELFFGEGSRLTVL.

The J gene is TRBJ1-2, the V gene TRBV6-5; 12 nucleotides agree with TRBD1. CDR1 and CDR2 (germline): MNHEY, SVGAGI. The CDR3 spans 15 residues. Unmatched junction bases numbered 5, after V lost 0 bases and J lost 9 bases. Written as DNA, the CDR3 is TGTGCCAGCAGTTACTCCGGGACAGGGGGCTGGAGCTACACCTTC. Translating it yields CASSYSGTGGWSYTF.

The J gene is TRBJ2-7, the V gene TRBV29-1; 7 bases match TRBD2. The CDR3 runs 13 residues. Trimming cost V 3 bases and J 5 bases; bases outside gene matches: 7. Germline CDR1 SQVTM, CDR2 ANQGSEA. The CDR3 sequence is CSVDILGGDEQYF. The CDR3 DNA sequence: TGCAGCGTTGATATCTTGGGGGGGGACGAGCAGTACTTC.

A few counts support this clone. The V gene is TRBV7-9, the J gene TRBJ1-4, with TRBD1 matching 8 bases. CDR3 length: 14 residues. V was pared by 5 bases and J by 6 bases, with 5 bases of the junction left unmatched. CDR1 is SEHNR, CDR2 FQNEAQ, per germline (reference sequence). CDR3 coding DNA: TGTGCCAGCAGCCACAAGACAGGGGATGAAAAACTGTTTTTT. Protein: CASSHKTGDEKLFF.

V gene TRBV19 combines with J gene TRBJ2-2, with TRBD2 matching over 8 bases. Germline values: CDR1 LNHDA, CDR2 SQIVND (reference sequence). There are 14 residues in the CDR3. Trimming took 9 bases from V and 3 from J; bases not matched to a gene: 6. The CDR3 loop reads CASRGGVDTGELFF. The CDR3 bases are TGTGCCAGCCGGGGGGGGGTCGACACCGGGGAGCTGTTTTTT.

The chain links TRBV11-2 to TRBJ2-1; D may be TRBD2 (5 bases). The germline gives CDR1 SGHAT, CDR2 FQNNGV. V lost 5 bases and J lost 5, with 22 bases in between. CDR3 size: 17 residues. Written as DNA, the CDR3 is TGTGCCAGCAGCCAAGAGTTTGTGTCTAGCTACCACAATGAGCAGTTCTTC. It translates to CASSQEFVSSYHNEQFF.

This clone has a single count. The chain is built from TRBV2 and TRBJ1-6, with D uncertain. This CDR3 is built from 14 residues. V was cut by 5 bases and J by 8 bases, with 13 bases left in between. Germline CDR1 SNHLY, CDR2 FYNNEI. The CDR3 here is CASSTGVEDSPLHF. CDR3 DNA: TGTGCCAGCAGTACCGGGGTCGAGGATTCACCCCTCCACTTT.

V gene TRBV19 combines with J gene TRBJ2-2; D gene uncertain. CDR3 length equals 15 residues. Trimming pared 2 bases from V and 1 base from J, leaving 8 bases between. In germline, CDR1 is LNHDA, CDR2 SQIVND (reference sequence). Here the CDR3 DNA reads TGTGCCAGTAGTATAACTGCCAAGAACACCGGGGAGCTGTTTTTT. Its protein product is CASSITAKNTGELFF.

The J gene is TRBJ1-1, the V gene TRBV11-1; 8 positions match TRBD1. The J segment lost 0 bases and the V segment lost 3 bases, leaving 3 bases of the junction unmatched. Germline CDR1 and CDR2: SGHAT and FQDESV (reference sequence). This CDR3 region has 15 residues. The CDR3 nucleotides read TGTGCCAGCAGCTTCGACAGGGGATTGAACACTGAAGCTTTCTTT. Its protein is CASSFDRGLNTEAFF.

CDR3 region: CASSLPAGVHNEQFF. The CDR3, as DNA: TGCGCCAGCAGCTTGCCAGCGGGGGTCCACAATGAGCAGTTCTTC. J is TRBJ2-1 and V is TRBV5-1, with TRBD2 matching over 8 bases. This CDR3 comprises 15 residues. The junction had 5 bases not matched to a gene; V was cut back by 1 base and J by 5 bases. The germline V gene encodes CDR1 SGHRS and CDR2 YFSETQ.